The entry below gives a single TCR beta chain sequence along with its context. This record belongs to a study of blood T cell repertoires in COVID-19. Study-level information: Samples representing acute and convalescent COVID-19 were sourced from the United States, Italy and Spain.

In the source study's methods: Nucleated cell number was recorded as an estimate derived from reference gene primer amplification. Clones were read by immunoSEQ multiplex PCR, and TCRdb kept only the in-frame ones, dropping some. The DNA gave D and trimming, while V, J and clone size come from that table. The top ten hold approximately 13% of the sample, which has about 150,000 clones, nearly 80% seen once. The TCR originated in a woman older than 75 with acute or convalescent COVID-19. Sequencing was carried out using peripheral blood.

The DNA of the CDR3 is TGTGCCAGCAGTTCCTTACGGGACTATGGCTACACCTTC. It yields the protein CASSSLRDYGYTF. The genes are TRBV6-5 and TRBJ1-2; D gene uncertain. CDR3 length equals 13 residues. Per the germline V gene, CDR1 is MNHEY and CDR2 is SVGAGI. Trimming removed 4 bases from V and 3 bases from J, with 9 bases in between.